The clone carrying this T cell receptor (beta chain) has only a few counts. TCRdb keeps only in-frame clones here, not all; method: immunoSEQ multiplex PCR. The sample has over 95,000 clones, 90% to 95% seen once. V gave up 6 bases and J gave up 7 bases; unmatched junction bases: 6. The germline V gene encodes CDR1 SEHNR and CDR2 FQNEAQ (reference sequence). This CDR3 region has 14 residues. The data stem from a study of siplizumab effects on memory and regulatory T cells. The chain recombines TRBV7-9 with TRBJ1-6, with TRBD1 matching 7 bases. The sample comprised non-Treg CD4+ T cells sorted from blood. The TCR sequence derives from a human donor in good health. CDR3 amino acids: CASSQDRSNSPLHF. The CDR3, as DNA: TGTGCCAGCAGTCAGGACAGGTCAAATTCACCCCTCCACTTT. The full variable domain, with the rest looked up from reference TRBV7-9 and TRBJ1-6, is DTGVSQNPRHKITKRGQNVTFRCDPISEHNRLYWYRQTLGQGPEFLTYFQNEAQLEKSRLLSDRFSAERPKGSFSTLEIQRTEQGDSAMYLCASSQDRSNSPLHFGNGTRLTVT.